What follows is one T cell receptor (beta chain) and its context. The antigen is not known. Caucasian, healthy and from Russia, the donors were aged between about 6 and 90. This CDR3 comprises 14 residues. Germline V lookup: CDR1 SGHRS, CDR2 YFSETQ. This specimen belongs to a study of blood T cells in healthy people across ages. Study-level background: Roughly one uniquely barcoded beta molecule per two T cells was captured. The study, taken as a whole, reports: Unsorted PBMCs prevented conclusive naive versus antigen-experienced comparison.

A second PCR, run for 7 to 11 cycles, used a sample-barcoded 5' primer plus a J-beta primer mix. Unique molecular identifiers of 12 random nucleotides labeled each cDNA. TCRdb passed the 5' RACE reads through MiXCR, listing each CDR3 protein once. The table has hundreds of thousands of distinct CDR3 sequences, under 50% seen once. The specimen sequenced was blood. The clonotype comes from a man aged 30 to 39 in good health. This chain links TRBV5-1 with TRBJ2-7, with 8 bases fitting TRBD2. The tail of the sequence fits TRBJ2-5 better, so the J call may be wrong. The CDR3 region is CASSAGLAAETQYF. CDR3 DNA: TGCGCCAGCAGCGCCGGACTAGCAGCGGAGACCCAGTACTTC.